These 25 T cell receptor beta chains came from one sample sequenced in a study (dated by TCRdb to 2013 to 2016). Cells that were CD4+CD25+CD127-/low were isolated as Tregs. The library was generated by 5' RACE. The sequencing machine was an Illumina MiSeq. TCRdb reprocessed the public reads (quality trimming at Q25 with fastp, clone calling with MiXCR) and kept in-frame beta chains. Here each entry gathers all rows of one CDR3 protein and keeps the most common genes and DNA. Here the sample has approximately 40,000 distinct CDR3 sequences; roughly a fifth occur a single time. Approximately 4.1% of the sample goes to the ten largest clones. Sequenced material: Tregs sorted from blood. The origin of the receptors is a female donor with breast cancer.

This clonotype was detected a few times. The chain joins TRBV13 to TRBJ2-1; D uncertain. Germline lookup yields CDR1 PRHDT and CDR2 FYEKMQ (reference sequence). The CDR3 is 11 residues long. The V gene lost 5 bases and the J gene lost 12 bases, with 11 bases spanning the gap. Written as DNA, the CDR3 is TGTGCCAGCAGCCTAAAGCTGGGGCAGTTCTTC. Encoded protein: CASSLKLGQFF.

A word on this clonotype: One base away lies a much larger clone, so this may be a sequencing read error. J is TRBJ1-1 and V is TRBV29-1; D might be TRBD1 (6 bases). There are 12 residues in the CDR3. CDR1 SQVTM and CDR2 ANQGSEA come from the germline V gene. The chain's CDR3 is CSVGLRDTEALF. The CDR3 nucleotides are TGCAGCGTTGGTCTTAGGGACACTGAAGCTCTCTTT.

In its sample, this clonotype was seen a few times. This sequence joins TRBV10-3 and TRBJ1-1; tentatively, D is TRBD1 (6 bases). V gave up 4 bases and J gave up 5 bases, with 17 bases separating them. The CDR3 is 15 amino acids. Germline V gene sequence: CDR1 ENHRY, CDR2 SYGVKD. The CDR3 DNA follows: TGTGCCATCAGTGGGCGGGACACGGCGGATACTGAAGCTTTCTTT. It encodes CAISGRDTADTEAFF.

In its sample, this clonotype was seen a few times. The chain joins TRBV5-1 to TRBJ1-2; TRBD1 might be the D (6 bases). V shed 0 bases and J shed 0 bases, with 15 bases lying between them. Germline assignment: CDR1 SGHRS and CDR2 YFSETQ. The CDR3 has 17 residues. The CDR3 DNA follows: TGCGCCAGCAGCTTGGAACGGGGGACACCTTCTAACTATGGCTACACCTTC. This gives the protein CASSLERGTPSNYGYTF.

The rearrangement links TRBV5-1 to TRBJ1-1; TRBD1 is a possible D gene (6 bases). The V and J ends lost 7 bases and 9 bases respectively, with 13 bases between them. Germline CDR1 is SGHRS and CDR2 is YFSETQ. The CDR3 covers 11 residues. The CDR3 sequence is CASSAGTQAFF. The CDR3 region has the DNA TGCGCCAGCTCAGCCGGGACACAAGCTTTCTTT.

As to this clonotype: This may come from a read error, since a much larger clone is one base off. V usage is TRBV11-2 and J usage is TRBJ2-4; 8 bases align to TRBD1. Germline V gene sequence: CDR1 SGHAT, CDR2 FQNNGV. The CDR3 is 15 amino acids. The CDR3 loop reads CAGSLERTGKNIQYF. The DNA for the CDR3 is TGTGCCGGCAGCTTAGAGCGGACAGGGAAAAACATTCAGTACTTC.

This clonotype was detected many times. The genes are TRBV10-3 and TRBJ1-3, with D tentatively TRBD1 (5 bases). Trimming took off 4 bases at V and 5 bases at J, with 18 bases between the two ends. Germline V gene lookup returns CDR1 ENHRY and CDR2 SYGVKD. There are 16 residues in the CDR3. CDR3 sequence (DNA): TGTGCCATCAGTGCCACCGGGACCCTCAACAGAAACACCATATATTTT. Amino acids: CAISATGTLNRNTIYF.

The V gene is TRBV4-1, the J gene TRBJ2-3; 9 bases are a match to TRBD2. After removal of 3 bases from V and 2 bases from J, the junction contained 9 bases not matched to a gene. Germline CDR1 is MGHRA and CDR2 is YSYEKL. CDR3 length: 17 amino acids. CDR3 bases: TGCGCCAGCAGCCACCGACCGGGACTAGCAAACACAGATACGCAGTATTTT. Translation gives CASSHRPGLANTDTQYF.

This clonotype came up a few times. The chain recombines TRBV27 with TRBJ2-7; no clear D. The germline V gene encodes CDR1 MNHEY and CDR2 SMNVEV (reference sequence). V lost 0 bases and J lost 5, with 8 bases in between. This CDR3 has 13 residues. The CDR3 sequence is CASSLSIGHEQYF. The CDR3 bases are TGTGCCAGCAGTTTATCGATAGGGCACGAGCAGTACTTC.

The chain carries TRBV7-8 and TRBJ1-5; 7 bases fit TRBD1. The CDR3 spans 17 residues. V was pared by 2 bases and J by 0 bases, with 7 bases of the junction left unmatched. Germline loops: CDR1 SGHVS, CDR2 FQNEAQ. CDR3 sequence: CASSLSGTVYSNQPQHF. The CDR3 nucleotides read TGTGCCAGCAGCTTAAGTGGGACAGTCTATAGCAATCAGCCCCAGCATTTT.

This rearrangement joins TRBV2 to TRBJ2-5, with D hard to call. The V gene lost 6 bases and the J gene lost 0 bases, with 14 bases spanning the gap. CDR3 length: 15 amino acids. The germline V gene encodes CDR1 SNHLY and CDR2 FYNNEI. The CDR3 sequence is CASSPFGSDQETQYF. The CDR3 DNA reads as TGTGCCAGCAGCCCGTTTGGGTCAGACCAAGAGACCCAGTACTTC.

This clonotype was observed a few times. The chain combines TRBV5-1 with TRBJ2-1; 10 bases map to TRBD2. Germline loops: CDR1 SGHRS, CDR2 YFSETQ. This CDR3 region has 16 residues. Trimming at V came to 4 bases and at J to 7 bases, leaving 11 bases not matched to a gene. CDR3 amino acids: CASSPHPGLAINEQFF. The CDR3 DNA reads TGCGCCAGCAGCCCCCACCCGGGACTAGCGATAAATGAGCAGTTCTTC.

A word on this clonotype: A clone one base away is much larger, so this may be a read error. It is likely a read error, because the conserved phenylalanine at the end of the CDR3 is missing. The DNA is left out, because the CDR3 cannot be placed on it with certainty; the CDR3 is given as TCRdb lists it. This chain connects TRBV28 to TRBJ2-5; the tabulated D call, TRBD2, remains unverified against the DNA. Including both end residues, the CDR3 is 13 amino acids long. In germline, CDR1 is MDHEN, CDR2 SYDVKM. Here the CDR3 reads CTSSGLAGGRVFR.

About this clonotype itself: A much larger clone differs by one base, so this may be a read error. The J gene is TRBJ1-3, the V gene TRBV6-5; D is unclear. There are 11 residues in the CDR3. CDR1 is MNHEY and CDR2 is SVGAGI in the germline V gene. CDR3 sequence: CASASRNTMYF. The DNA for the CDR3 is TGTGCCAGCGCTTCACGAAACACCATGTATTTT.

The chain links TRBV11-2 to TRBJ1-1, with unresolved D. CDR1 and CDR2 (germline): SGHAT, FQNNGV. CDR3 length: 13 amino acids. With 3 bases removed from V and 6 bases from J, the gap between germline ends came to 11 bases. CDR3 in amino acids: CASSLGGVPEAFF. The CDR3 coding sequence is TGTGCCAGCAGCTTGGGTGGGGTCCCTGAAGCTTTCTTT.

This clonotype was counted only a few times. Its ends do not fully match the called genes, so a read error is possible. This CDR3 reads CASGLASSGSGETQYF. CDR3 in DNA: TGTGCCAGCGGTTTAGCGTCTAGCGGGAGTGGGGAGACCCAGTACTTC. This rearrangement joins TRBV12-3 or TRBV12-4 to TRBJ2-5; 10 nucleotides match TRBD2. The CDR3 totals 16 residues.

This clonotype came up many times. V gene TRBV6-5 combines with J gene TRBJ2-2; TRBD2 aligns across 16 bases. The junction had 13 bases not matched to a gene; V was cut back by 3 bases and J by 6 bases. The CDR3 has 20 amino acids. Germline CDR1 and CDR2: MNHEY and SVGAGI. The CDR3 protein is CASSYRTGLAGGPIAGELFF. CDR3 sequence (DNA): TGTGCCAGCAGTTATAGGACGGGACTAGCGGGAGGGCCTATTGCCGGGGAGCTGTTTTTT.

This clonotype was observed a single time. This chain joins TRBV15 and TRBJ2-1; D remains unclear. With 6 bases removed from V and 0 bases from J, the gap between germline ends came to 18 bases. The CDR3 has 17 residues. CDR1 and CDR2 from the germline V gene are LNHNV and YYDKDF (reference sequence). In nucleotides, the CDR3 is TGTGCCACCAGTCAGTCGAGGAGTGTAGACTCCTACAATGAGCAGTTCTTC. Its translation is CATSQSRSVDSYNEQFF.

In this sample, this clonotype turned up a few times. This rearrangement joins TRBV20-1 to TRBJ2-3, with 7 bases identical to TRBD2. The CDR3 sequence is 12 residues long. Per germline, CDR1 DFQATT and CDR2 SNEGSKA (reference sequence). The CDR3 loop reads CRMGGRADTQYF. For the CDR3, the DNA is TGCAGGATGGGAGGGAGGGCAGATACGCAGTATTTT.

Remarks on this clonotype: The junction does not match germline at one end; this may be a read error. DNA of the CDR3: TGTGCCAGCAGTAAACCAACACAGGAACAACAAGAGGCCCAGTACTTC. Protein product: CASSKPTQEQQEAQYF. The chain carries TRBV6-5 and TRBJ2-5, with a possible D match to TRBD1 (5 bases). The germline gives CDR1 MNHEY, CDR2 SVGAGI. There are 16 residues in the CDR3.

This clonotype was counted at least ten times. In nucleotides, the CDR3 is TGTGCCAGCAGCCAAGGGAATGAAGCTTTCTTT. It encodes CASSQGNEAFF. The rearrangement joins TRBV4-2 to TRBJ1-1; D is unclear. The V gene lost 1 base and the J gene lost 7 bases, with 4 bases spanning the gap. CDR1 LGHNA and CDR2 YNFKEQ come from the germline V gene. This CDR3 contains 11 residues.

Worth noting for this clonotype: Given a much more abundant clone one base away, this may be a read error. The chain employs TRBV28 and TRBJ1-5; the D gene is possibly TRBD1 (5 bases). The CDR3 is 14 amino acids. The germline gives CDR1 MDHEN, CDR2 SYDVKM. CDR3 sequence: CTSMAGLENQPQHF. Here the CDR3 DNA reads TGTACCAGCATGGCAGGGCTCGAAAATCAGCCCCAGCATTTT.

This clonotype was counted between two and nine times. The chain uses TRBV4-2 and TRBJ2-1; TRBD2 matches at 9 bases. Germline trimming cut 7 bases from V and 10 bases from J; bases unmatched to any gene: 14. Germline-derived CDR1 and CDR2 are LGHNA and YNFKEQ. The CDR3 is made up of 15 amino acids. The CDR3 bases are TGTGCCAGCAACTGGGGGGCGGGAGGGCCGGGGGAGCAGTTCTTC. Its translation: CASNWGAGGPGEQFF.

In its sample, this clonotype was seen many times. The J gene is TRBJ1-2, the V gene TRBV20-1, with no clear D. Trimming pared 0 bases from V and 4 bases from J, leaving 6 bases between. CDR1 and CDR2 from the germline V gene are DFQATT and SNEGSKA (reference sequence). This CDR3 spans 12 amino acids. This CDR3 is CSAREVGYGYTF. CDR3 in DNA: TGCAGTGCTAGAGAAGTGGGCTATGGCTACACCTTC.

A remark on this clonotype: A much larger clone lies one base from this, so it may be a read error. The chain has TRBV28 and TRBJ2-1; D is possibly TRBD2 (6 bases). The germline gives CDR1 MDHEN, CDR2 SYDVKM. CDR3 length equals 15 residues. CDR3 amino acids: CAGRLAPSSYNEQFF. CDR3 DNA sequence: TGTGCCGGCAGGCTAGCGCCCAGCTCCTACAATGAGCAGTTCTTC.